The T cell receptor (beta chain) under discussion was sequenced for a study of blood T cell repertoires in COVID-19. Produced via immunoSEQ multiplex PCR; TCRdb's table is partial and in-frame only. This sample has around 270,000 clones, with 84% found just once. This CDR3 spans 15 amino acids. The germline CDR1 and CDR2 sequences are LNHDA and SQIVND (reference sequence). V was cut by 7 bases and J by 0 bases, with 10 bases left in between. This clone showed up many times. The chain uses TRBV19 and TRBJ2-6; possibly TRBD1 for D (6 bases). The TCR was taken from a woman in her thirties or forties who had recovered from COVID-19. The sample taken for sequencing was peripheral blood. This CDR3 reads CASNRDNSGANVLTF. CDR3 nucleotide sequence: TGTGCCAGTAACCGGGACAACTCTGGGGCCAACGTCCTGACTTTC.